This TCR beta chain stems from a study of blood T cell repertoires in COVID-19. Study at large: Some COVID-19 samples were acute and others convalescent; all came from the United States, Italy and Spain. PBMCs, B-cell-depleted T cells, or T cells were the source of the cDNA or gDNA that made up the material.

The germline V gene has CDR1 SGHRS and CDR2 YFSETQ. The CDR3 totals 16 residues. The J segment lost 0 bases and the V segment lost 4 bases, leaving 8 bases of the junction unmatched. Original analysis: Reference gene primer amplification gave estimated nucleated cell counts. Some clones are missing from TCRdb's copy, which holds only in-frame ones; the method was immunoSEQ multiplex PCR. The DNA gave D and trimming, while V, J and clone size come from that table. The table includes approximately 320,000 clones, roughly 85% detected once. The receptor comes from a human donor in a cohort sampled during active COVID-19. This chain joins TRBV5-1 and TRBJ2-3, with 7 bases lining up with TRBD2. Source material: peripheral blood. The CDR3 nucleotides read TGCGCCAGCAGCCCTTTAGCGGGTCCGAGCACAGATACGCAGTATTTT. Protein: CASSPLAGPSTDTQYF.